The 25 T cell receptor beta chains in this list originate from one sample, sequenced in a study of blood T cell repertoires in COVID-19. Measured with immunoSEQ multiplex PCR; TCRdb has only the in-frame clones, and not every one. The sample has 60,000 to 75,000 clones; around 85% are singletons. Sequenced material: peripheral blood. The receptors here all came from a woman older than 75 with active or convalescent COVID-19.

The chain couples TRBV19 to TRBJ2-7; 7 positions agree with TRBD2. The CDR3 is 14 residues long. Germline CDR1 LNHDA, CDR2 SQIVND (reference sequence). Germline trimming cut 1 base from V and 1 base from J; bases unmatched to any gene: 1. DNA of the CDR3: TGTGCCAGTAGTATAGCGGGGGGTTCCTACGAGCAGTACTTC. Translating it yields CASSIAGGSYEQYF.

This chain uses TRBV5-1 with TRBJ2-5; D is possibly TRBD1 (6 bases). Trimming took off 0 bases at V and 5 bases at J, with 11 bases between the two ends. Germline lookup yields CDR1 SGHRS and CDR2 YFSETQ. The CDR3 has 14 amino acids. In DNA, the CDR3 is TGCGCCAGCAGCTTGGAAGCAGGGGTGGAGACCCAGTACTTC. It yields the protein CASSLEAGVETQYF.

The CDR3 DNA sequence: TGTGCCTGGAGTGTACATAACTATGGCTACACCTTC. Protein product: CAWSVHNYGYTF. The V and J genes are TRBV30 and TRBJ1-2; unclear D gene. Germline V gene data show CDR1 as GTSNPN and CDR2 as SVGIG (reference sequence). The length of the CDR3 is 12 residues. V lost 0 bases and J 1 base, leaving 3 bases between the germline ends.

The CDR3 sequence: CASNPLTGQVNQPQHF. The CDR3 DNA reads TGTGCCAGCAATCCCCTAACAGGACAGGTCAATCAGCCCCAGCATTTT. This chain connects TRBV28 to TRBJ1-5; 7 bases agree with TRBD1. J was trimmed by 3 bases and V by 7 bases; bases with no gene match: 12. The CDR3 contains 16 residues. Germline V gives CDR1 MDHEN, CDR2 SYDVKM.

The rearrangement uses TRBV29-1 and TRBJ1-6; D call uncertain. Germline V gene sequence: CDR1 SQVTM, CDR2 ANQGSEA. The V gene lost 3 bases and the J gene lost 7 bases, with 10 bases spanning the gap. The CDR3 runs 13 residues. CDR3 in amino acids: CSVEEAANSPLHF. The CDR3, as DNA: TGCAGCGTTGAGGAGGCAGCAAATTCACCCCTCCACTTT.

The chain has TRBV12-5 and TRBJ1-4, with TRBD1 identical over 7 bases. Germline CDR1 LGHNT, CDR2 FRNRAP. Germline trimming cut 4 bases from V and 5 bases from J; bases unmatched to any gene: 4. The CDR3 sequence is 14 residues long. The DNA of the CDR3 is TGTGCTAGTGGTTCGGACAGGCGGAATGAAAAACTGTTTTTT. It is translated as CASGSDRRNEKLFF.

The chain couples TRBV27 to TRBJ2-5; 8 positions agree with TRBD2. Germline CDR1 and CDR2: MNHEY and SMNVEV (reference sequence). The CDR3 covers 14 residues. V dropped 3 bases and J dropped 6; count of bases not matched to a gene: 6. CDR3 protein: CASSFAGGEKTQYF. The CDR3 bases are TGTGCCAGCAGTTTCGCGGGGGGTGAGAAGACCCAGTACTTC.

The chain couples TRBV5-1 to TRBJ1-2; 7 bases align to TRBD1. This CDR3 spans 15 amino acids. Germline loops: CDR1 SGHRS, CDR2 YFSETQ. After removal of 3 bases from V and 4 bases from J, the junction contained 9 bases not matched to a gene. The CDR3 DNA sequence: TGCGCCAGCAGCTCCGGACAGGCGGCTGTCTATGGCTACACCTTC. This translates into CASSSGQAAVYGYTF.

This rearrangement joins TRBV6-5 to TRBJ1-2; 10 bases line up with TRBD1. The CDR3 loop spans 14 amino acids. V was clipped by 6 bases and J by 6 bases; unmatched bases: 7. Germline assignment: CDR1 MNHEY and CDR2 SVGAGI. DNA of the CDR3: TGTGCCAGCAGGGCCCTAGGACAGGGGGATGGCTACACCTTC. This sequence encodes CASRALGQGDGYTF.

V usage is TRBV10-2 and J usage is TRBJ2-1, with D possibly matching TRBD2 (7 bases). CDR1 WSHSY and CDR2 SAAADI come from the germline V gene. The V gene lost 7 bases and the J gene lost 1 base, with 20 bases spanning the gap. CDR3 length: 17 amino acids. CDR3 amino acids: CASTRSGGVGSYNEQFF. CDR3 coding DNA: TGCGCCAGCACTCGATCGGGGGGCGTAGGGTCCTACAATGAGCAGTTCTTC.

The CDR3 region is CASSLSEHDTQYF. CDR3 nucleotide sequence: TGTGCCAGCAGCTTATCTGAGCACGATACGCAGTATTTT. The genes are TRBV11-2 and TRBJ2-3; D remains ambiguous. CDR3 size: 13 residues. Germline V lookup: CDR1 SGHAT, CDR2 FQNNGV. Trimming pared 2 bases from V and 6 bases from J, leaving 9 bases between.

The chain has TRBV18 and TRBJ1-2; 8 nucleotides line up with TRBD1. CDR1 KGHSH and CDR2 LQKENI come from the germline V gene. The junction had 6 bases not matched to a gene; V was cut back by 2 bases and J by 1 base. The CDR3 has 16 amino acids. The CDR3 bases are TGTGCCAGCTCACCAGAATCGGGACAGGATAACTATGGCTACACCTTC. Protein product: CASSPESGQDNYGYTF.

The table lists this clone with a few counts. The chain links TRBV9 to TRBJ1-1; 7 bases line up with TRBD1. Germline V gene lookup returns CDR1 SGDLS and CDR2 YYNGEE. V gave up 0 bases and J gave up 1 base; unmatched junction bases: 3. The CDR3 spans 15 residues. As DNA, the CDR3 is TGTGCCAGCAGCGTAGGACAGGGTCGGAACACTGAAGCTTTCTTT. Residues: CASSVGQGRNTEAFF.

The chain couples TRBV10-2 to TRBJ1-2; D perhaps matches TRBD1 (6 bases). This CDR3 spans 14 amino acids. Between the trimmed V and J ends, which lost 7 bases and 2 bases, there was a span of 14 bases. CDR1 and CDR2 from the germline V gene are WSHSY and SAAADI. The CDR3 nucleotides are TGCGCCAGCACCAACGGACAGAGCAACTATGGCTACACCTTC. This translates into CASTNGQSNYGYTF.

J is TRBJ1-2 and V is TRBV19; a weak D match, TRBD1 (6 bases). V lost 6 bases, J lost 4 bases, and 18 bases lay in between. Germline V gene sequence: CDR1 LNHDA, CDR2 SQIVND (reference sequence). The CDR3 has 15 residues. The CDR3 here is CASSETRTGRYGYTF. For the CDR3, the DNA is TGTGCCAGTAGCGAAACCCGAACAGGGCGCTATGGCTACACCTTC. The variable domain in full, with the rest retrieved from reference TRBV19 and TRBJ1-2, is DGGITQSPKYLFRKEGQNVTLSCEQNLNHDAMYWYRQDPGQGLRLIYYSQIVNDFQKGDIAEGYSVSREKKESFPLTVTSAQKNPTAFYLCASSETRTGRYGYTFGSGTRLTVV.

The chain recombines TRBV11-1 with TRBJ2-7; a possible D gene is TRBD2 (6 bases). Germline CDR1 and CDR2: SGHAT and FQDESV (reference sequence). The V gene lost 5 bases and the J gene lost 7 bases, with 21 bases spanning the gap. This CDR3 region has 15 residues. CDR3 nucleotide sequence: TGTGCCAGCAGCCTAGGCGGGGCGAACTTACGGGAGCAGTACTTC. It specifies CASSLGGANLREQYF.

The CDR3 region is CASLLFSGGGAGELFF. CDR3 bases: TGTGCCAGCCTACTATTCAGCGGGGGGGGCGCCGGGGAGCTGTTTTTT. The V and J genes are TRBV6-6 and TRBJ2-2; 10 bases line up with TRBD2. CDR1 is MNHNY and CDR2 is SVGAGI in the germline V gene (reference sequence). V shed 8 bases, J shed 6 bases, and the junction held 12 bases outside the gene matches. CDR3 length equals 16 residues.

V is TRBV11-1 and J is TRBJ1-1; D uncertain. The CDR3 loop spans 13 amino acids. The V gene's germline CDR1 is SGHAT and CDR2 FQDESV (reference sequence). V lost 2 bases and J 0 bases, leaving 4 bases between the germline ends. CDR3 DNA: TGTGCCAGCAGCTTACAAATGAACACTGAAGCTTTCTTT. This sequence encodes CASSLQMNTEAFF.

V is TRBV6-6 and J is TRBJ1-1; TRBD1 might be the D (6 bases). Germline V gene data show CDR1 as MNHNY and CDR2 as SVGAGI (reference sequence). V was clipped by 6 bases and J by 2 bases, with 16 bases between them. The CDR3 runs to 15 residues. The DNA for the CDR3 is TGTGCCAGCAGCTTAACAGGGAACGGAAACACTGAAGCTTTCTTT. Translation: CASSLTGNGNTEAFF.

This sequence joins TRBV7-8 and TRBJ2-7; a weak D match, TRBD2 (6 bases). The CDR3 length is 14 residues. Trimming took off 1 base at V and 6 bases at J, with 13 bases between the two ends. The germline V gene has CDR1 SGHVS and CDR2 FQNEAQ. This CDR3 reads CASSLGRGVGEQYF. CDR3 nucleotide sequence: TGTGCCAGCAGCTTAGGGCGCGGGGTAGGCGAGCAGTACTTC.

The CDR3 sequence is CASSSWRNTEAFF. The CDR3 DNA sequence: TGTGCCAGCAGTTCATGGAGAAACACTGAAGCTTTCTTT. V gene TRBV12-3 or TRBV12-4 combines with J gene TRBJ1-1; no reliable D call. The CDR3 sequence is 13 residues long. The germline V and J ends were trimmed by 4 bases and 2 bases, with 8 bases remaining between them.

The chain combines TRBV6-5 with TRBJ1-2; D is unclear. CDR3 length: 12 amino acids. Germline assignment: CDR1 MNHEY and CDR2 SVGAGI. The V end was cut by 4 bases, the J end by 4 bases, with 7 bases between. The chain's CDR3 is CASSSQFYGYTF. CDR3 nucleotides: TGTGCCAGCAGTTCCCAGTTCTATGGCTACACCTTC.

The chain recombines TRBV30 with TRBJ2-3, with 12 bases aligning to TRBD2. The CDR3 covers 15 residues. Germline lookup yields CDR1 GTSNPN and CDR2 SVGIG (reference sequence). V trimming: 5 bases; J trimming: 7 bases; junction bases outside the gene matches: 10. In DNA form, the CDR3 reads TGTGCCTGGGTCCCCTGGACTAGCGGGGTGAATACGCAGTATTTT. Its translation is CAWVPWTSGVNTQYF.

This chain joins TRBV5-4 and TRBJ1-3; D unclear. In germline, CDR1 is SGHNT, CDR2 YYREEE (reference sequence). CDR3 length: 15 residues. Trimming left V 5 bases short and J 2 bases short, with 14 bases between. CDR3 sequence reads: CASRDSRFAGNTIYF. The DNA of the CDR3 is TGTGCCAGCAGAGATAGCCGGTTCGCTGGAAACACCATATATTTT.

This rearrangement joins TRBV18 to TRBJ1-2; TRBD1 matches 9 bases. Per the germline V gene, CDR1 is KGHSH and CDR2 is LQKENI. The CDR3 runs to 17 residues. Trimming removed 4 bases from V and 10 bases from J; junction bases left unmatched: 19. The CDR3: CASSHSDLTTGGVDYTF. The DNA of the CDR3 is TGTGCCAGCTCACATTCCGACCTTACGACAGGGGGAGTTGACTACACCTTC. Based on the CDR3 plus reference TRBV18 and TRBJ1-2, the full variable domain is NAGVMQNPRHLVRRRGQEARLRCSPMKGHSHVYWYRQLPEEGLKFMVYLQKENIIDESGMPKERFSAEFPKEGPSILRIQQVVRGDSAAYFCASSHSDLTTGGVDYTFGSGTRLTVV.